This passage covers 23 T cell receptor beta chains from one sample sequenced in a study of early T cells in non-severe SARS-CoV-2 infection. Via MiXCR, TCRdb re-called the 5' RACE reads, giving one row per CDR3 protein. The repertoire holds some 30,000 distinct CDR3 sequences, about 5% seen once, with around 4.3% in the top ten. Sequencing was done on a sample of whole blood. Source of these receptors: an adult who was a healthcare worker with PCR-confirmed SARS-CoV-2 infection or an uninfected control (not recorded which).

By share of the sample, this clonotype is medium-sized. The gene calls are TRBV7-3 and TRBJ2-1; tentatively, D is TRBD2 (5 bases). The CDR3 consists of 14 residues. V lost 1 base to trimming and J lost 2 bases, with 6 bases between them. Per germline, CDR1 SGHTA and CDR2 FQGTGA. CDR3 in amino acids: CASSLNSAYNEQFF. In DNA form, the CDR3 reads TGTGCCAGCAGCTTAAATAGCGCCTACAATGAGCAGTTCTTC.

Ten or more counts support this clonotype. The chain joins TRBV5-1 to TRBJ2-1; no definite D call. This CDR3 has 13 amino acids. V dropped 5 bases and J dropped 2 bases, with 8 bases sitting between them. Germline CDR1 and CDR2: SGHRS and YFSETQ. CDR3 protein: CASRKTPYNEQFF. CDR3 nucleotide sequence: TGCGCCAGCAGGAAGACTCCCTACAATGAGCAGTTCTTC.

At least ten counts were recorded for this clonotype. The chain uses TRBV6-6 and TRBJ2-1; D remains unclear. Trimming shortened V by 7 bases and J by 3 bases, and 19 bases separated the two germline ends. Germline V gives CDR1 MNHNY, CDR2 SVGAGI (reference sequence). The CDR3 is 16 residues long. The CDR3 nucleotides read TGTGCCAGCATTTTACGACTGAATGGGGACTACAATGAGCAGTTCTTC. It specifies CASILRLNGDYNEQFF.

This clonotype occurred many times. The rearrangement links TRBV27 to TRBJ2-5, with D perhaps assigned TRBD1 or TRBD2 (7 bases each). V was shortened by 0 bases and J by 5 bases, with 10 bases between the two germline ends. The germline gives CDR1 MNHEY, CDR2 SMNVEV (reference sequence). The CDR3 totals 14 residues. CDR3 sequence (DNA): TGTGCCAGCAGTTTATCTCAGGGGGGGGAGACCCAGTACTTC. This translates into CASSLSQGGETQYF.

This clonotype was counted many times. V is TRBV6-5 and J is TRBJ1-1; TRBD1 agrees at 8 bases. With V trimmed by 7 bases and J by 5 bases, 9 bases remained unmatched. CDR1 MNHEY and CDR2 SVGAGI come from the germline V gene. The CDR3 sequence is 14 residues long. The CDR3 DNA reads TGTGCCAGCAATCCGACAGGGGTGGAGACTGAAGCTTTCTTT. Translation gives CASNPTGVETEAFF.

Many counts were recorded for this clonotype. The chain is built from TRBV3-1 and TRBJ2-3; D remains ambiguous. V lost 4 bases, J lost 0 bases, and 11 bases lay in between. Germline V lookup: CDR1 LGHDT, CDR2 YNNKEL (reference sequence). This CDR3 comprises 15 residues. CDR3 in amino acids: CASSPTVSSTDTQYF. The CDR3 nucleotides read TGTGCCAGCAGCCCGACCGTATCTAGCACAGATACGCAGTATTTT.

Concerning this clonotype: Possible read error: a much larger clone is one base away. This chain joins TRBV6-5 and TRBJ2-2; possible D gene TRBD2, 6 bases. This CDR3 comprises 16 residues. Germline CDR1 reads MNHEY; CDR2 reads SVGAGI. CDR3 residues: CASSGGYKLNTEELFF. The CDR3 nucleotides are TGTGCCAGCAGTGGGGGGTATAAGTTGAACACCGAGGAGCTGTTTTTT.

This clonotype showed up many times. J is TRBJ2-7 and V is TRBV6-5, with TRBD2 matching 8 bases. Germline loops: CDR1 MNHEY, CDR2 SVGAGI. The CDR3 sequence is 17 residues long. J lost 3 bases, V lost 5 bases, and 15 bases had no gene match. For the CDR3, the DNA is TGTGCCAGCAGTCACGCCCGCACTAGCGGCGTAAACTACGAGCAGTACTTC. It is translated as CASSHARTSGVNYEQYF.

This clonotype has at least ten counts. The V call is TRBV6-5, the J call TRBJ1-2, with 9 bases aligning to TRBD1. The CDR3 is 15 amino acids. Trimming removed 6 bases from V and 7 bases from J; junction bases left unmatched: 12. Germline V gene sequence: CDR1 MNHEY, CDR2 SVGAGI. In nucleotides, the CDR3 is TGTGCCAGCAGCCCCGCCGGGACAGGGAAACCTGGCTACACCTTC. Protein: CASSPAGTGKPGYTF.

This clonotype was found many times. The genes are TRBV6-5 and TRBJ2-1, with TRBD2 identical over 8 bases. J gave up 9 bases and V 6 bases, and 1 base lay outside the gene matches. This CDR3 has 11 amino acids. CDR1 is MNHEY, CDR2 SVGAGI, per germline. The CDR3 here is CASRRGGEQFF. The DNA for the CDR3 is TGTGCCAGCAGACGGGGGGGTGAGCAGTTCTTC.

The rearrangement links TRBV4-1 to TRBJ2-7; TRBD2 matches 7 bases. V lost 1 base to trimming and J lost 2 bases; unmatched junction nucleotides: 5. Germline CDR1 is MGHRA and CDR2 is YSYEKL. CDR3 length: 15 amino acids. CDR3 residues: CASSQGLAETYEQYF. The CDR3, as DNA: TGCGCCAGCAGCCAAGGGCTAGCGGAGACCTACGAGCAGTACTTC.

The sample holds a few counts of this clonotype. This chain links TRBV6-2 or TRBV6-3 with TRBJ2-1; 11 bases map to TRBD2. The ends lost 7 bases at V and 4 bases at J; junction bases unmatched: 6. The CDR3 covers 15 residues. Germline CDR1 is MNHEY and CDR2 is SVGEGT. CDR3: CASKISGRVYNEQFF. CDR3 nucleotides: TGTGCCAGCAAAATTAGCGGGAGGGTATACAATGAGCAGTTCTTC.

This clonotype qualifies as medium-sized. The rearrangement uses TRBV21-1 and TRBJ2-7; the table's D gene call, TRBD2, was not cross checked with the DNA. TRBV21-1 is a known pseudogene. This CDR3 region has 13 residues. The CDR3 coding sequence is TGTGCCAGCGTCCTCCGGATGTACTACGAGCAGTACTTC. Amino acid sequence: CASVLRMYYEQYF.

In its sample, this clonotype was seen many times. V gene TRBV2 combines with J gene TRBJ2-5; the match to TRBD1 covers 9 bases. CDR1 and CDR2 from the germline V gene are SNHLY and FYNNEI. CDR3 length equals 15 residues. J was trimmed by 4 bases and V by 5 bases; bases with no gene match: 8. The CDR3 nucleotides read TGTGCCAGCAGTATCCCGGGACAGGGAGCAGAGACCCAGTACTTC. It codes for CASSIPGQGAETQYF.

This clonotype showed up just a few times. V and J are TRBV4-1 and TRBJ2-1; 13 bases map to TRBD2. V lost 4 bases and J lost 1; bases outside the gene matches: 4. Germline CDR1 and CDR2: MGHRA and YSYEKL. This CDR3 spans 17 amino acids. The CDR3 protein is CASSPWTSGSSYNEQFF. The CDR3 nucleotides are TGCGCCAGCAGCCCATGGACTAGCGGGAGTTCCTACAATGAGCAGTTCTTC.

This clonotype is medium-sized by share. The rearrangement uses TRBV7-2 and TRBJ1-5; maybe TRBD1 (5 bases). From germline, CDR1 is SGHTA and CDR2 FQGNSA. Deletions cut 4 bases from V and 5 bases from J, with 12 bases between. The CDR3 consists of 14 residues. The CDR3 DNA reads TGTGCCAGCAGCTCATGGCAGGGATATCAGCCCCAGCATTTT. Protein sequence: CASSSWQGYQPQHF. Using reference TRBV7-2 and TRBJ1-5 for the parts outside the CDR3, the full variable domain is GAGVSQSPSNKVTEKGKDVELRCDPISGHTALYWYRQSLGQGLEFLIYFQGNSAPDKSGLPSDRFSAERTGGSVSTLTIQRTQQEDSAVYLCASSSWQGYQPQHFGDGTRLSIL.

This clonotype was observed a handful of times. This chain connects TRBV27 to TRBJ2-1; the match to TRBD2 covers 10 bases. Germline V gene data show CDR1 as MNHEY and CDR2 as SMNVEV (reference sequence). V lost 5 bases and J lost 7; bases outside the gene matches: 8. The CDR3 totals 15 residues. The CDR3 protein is CASSPRLAGWNEQFF. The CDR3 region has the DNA TGTGCCAGCAGTCCCCGACTAGCGGGTTGGAATGAGCAGTTCTTC.

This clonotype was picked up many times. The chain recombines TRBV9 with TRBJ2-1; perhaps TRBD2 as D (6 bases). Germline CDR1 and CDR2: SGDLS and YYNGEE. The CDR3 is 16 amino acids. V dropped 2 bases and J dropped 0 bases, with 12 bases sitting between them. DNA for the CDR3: TGTGCCAGCAGCGTGGCCGGGACTGCCTCCTACAATGAGCAGTTCTTC. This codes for CASSVAGTASYNEQFF.

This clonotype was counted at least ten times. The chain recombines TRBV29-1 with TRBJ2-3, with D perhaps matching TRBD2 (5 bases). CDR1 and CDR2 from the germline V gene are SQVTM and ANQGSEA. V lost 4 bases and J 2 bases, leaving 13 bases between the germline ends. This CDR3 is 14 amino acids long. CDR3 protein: CSVAPGSLTDTQYF. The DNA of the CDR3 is TGCAGCGTTGCTCCGGGATCCCTCACAGATACGCAGTATTTT.

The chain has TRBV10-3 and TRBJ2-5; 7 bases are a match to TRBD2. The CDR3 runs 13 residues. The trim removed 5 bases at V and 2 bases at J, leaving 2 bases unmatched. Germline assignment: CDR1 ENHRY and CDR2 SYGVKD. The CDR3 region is CAISLGGQETQYF. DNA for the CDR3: TGTGCCATCAGTCTGGGGGGGCAAGAGACCCAGTACTTC.

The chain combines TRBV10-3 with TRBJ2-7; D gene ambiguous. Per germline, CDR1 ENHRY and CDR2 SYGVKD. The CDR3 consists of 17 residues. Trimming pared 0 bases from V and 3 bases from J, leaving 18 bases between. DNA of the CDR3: TGTGCCATCAGTGAGTCCGGTGAGGCGGCTTCCCACTACGAGCAGTACTTC. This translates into CAISESGEAASHYEQYF.

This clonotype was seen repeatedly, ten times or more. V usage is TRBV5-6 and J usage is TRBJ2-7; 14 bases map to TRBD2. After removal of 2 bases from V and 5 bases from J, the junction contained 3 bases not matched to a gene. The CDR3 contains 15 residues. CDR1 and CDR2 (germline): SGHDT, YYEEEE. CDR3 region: CASSFGLAGGHEQYF. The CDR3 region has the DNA TGTGCCAGCAGCTTCGGACTAGCGGGAGGCCACGAGCAGTACTTC. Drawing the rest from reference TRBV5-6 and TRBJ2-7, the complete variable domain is DAGVTQSPTHLIKTRGQQVTLRCSPKSGHDTVSWYQQALGQGPQFIFQYYEEEERQRGNFPDRFSGHQFPNYSSELNVNALLLGDSALYLCASSFGLAGGHEQYFGPGTRLTVT.

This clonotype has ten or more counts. The CDR3 sequence: CSARDPGGNTEAFF. CDR3 in DNA: TGCAGTGCTAGAGATCCCGGGGGCAACACTGAAGCTTTCTTT. The gene calls are TRBV20-1 and TRBJ1-1; D is possibly TRBD1 (6 bases). Germline assignment: CDR1 DFQATT and CDR2 SNEGSKA (reference sequence). This CDR3 has 14 amino acids. V was clipped by 0 bases and J by 2 bases, with 10 bases between them.